These 20 T cell receptor beta chains share one sample of origin, sequenced in a study of T cells in Graves' hyperthyroidism and ophthalmopathy. What was amplified from RNA transcripts were TCR beta CDR3 regions. The HTBI primer set drove a first-round RT-PCR of the TCR CDR3. Using its own MiXCR run on the multiplex PCR reads, TCRdb lists one record per CDR3 protein. Of fewer than 500,000 distinct CDR3 sequences detected, 14% to 15% appear once; the ten largest clones hold around 13%. Sequenced sample: blood. The receptor source for this set is a man younger than 35 with Graves' ophthalmopathy.

This chain connects TRBV5-1 to TRBJ2-2, with TRBD2 identical over 12 bases. With 1 base clipped from V and 4 bases from J, the junction kept 5 bases outside the gene matches. In germline, CDR1 is SGHRS, CDR2 YFSETQ. The CDR3 runs 17 residues. The CDR3 spells CASSLLAGGPATGELFF. CDR3 nucleotides: TGCGCCAGCAGCTTGCTAGCGGGAGGGCCCGCCACCGGGGAGCTGTTTTTT. Using reference TRBV5-1 and TRBJ2-2 for the parts outside the CDR3, the full variable domain is KAGVTQTPRYLIKTRGQQVTLSCSPISGHRSVSWYQQTPGQGLQFLFEYFSETQRNKGNFPGRFSGRQFSNSRSEMNVSTLELGDSALYLCASSLLAGGPATGELFFGEGSRLTVL.

This clonotype was seen more than once but under ten times. The chain combines TRBV7-9 with TRBJ1-2, with D maybe TRBD1 (5 bases). This CDR3 has 13 amino acids. Germline V gene lookup returns CDR1 SEHNR and CDR2 FQNEAQ (reference sequence). V gave up 3 bases and J gave up 3 bases, with 8 bases separating them. In DNA form, the CDR3 reads TGTGCCAGCAGCTTGCAGACAGACTATGGCTACACCTTC. As protein: CASSLQTDYGYTF.

This rearrangement joins TRBV7-8 to TRBJ1-5, with D perhaps matching TRBD1 (5 bases). This CDR3 spans 15 amino acids. V dropped 1 base and J dropped 8 bases, with 15 bases sitting between them. The germline CDR1 and CDR2 sequences are SGHVS and FQNEAQ. The CDR3 sequence: CASSLGGASREPQHF. The CDR3 DNA sequence: TGTGCCAGCAGCTTAGGAGGGGCCTCCCGGGAGCCCCAGCATTTT.

The chain links TRBV11-3 to TRBJ2-5; 15 nucleotides match TRBD2. Germline V gene data show CDR1 as SGHNT and CDR2 as YENEEA. CDR3 length equals 17 residues. The V gene end was trimmed by 5 bases and the J gene end by 3 bases; junction bases not matched to a gene: 7. Written as DNA, the CDR3 is TGTGCCAGCAGCCCCGGACTAGCGGGGGGGCCCGAAGAGACCCAGTACTTC. Its protein product is CASSPGLAGGPEETQYF. The full variable domain, completed using reference TRBV11-3 and TRBJ2-5, is EAGVVQSPRYKIIEKKQPVAFWCNPISGHNTLYWYLQNLGQGPELLIRYENEEAVDDSQLPKDRFSAERLKGVDSTLKIQPAELGDSAVYLCASSPGLAGGPEETQYFGPGTRLLVL.

Ten or more counts support this clonotype. The gene calls are TRBV5-1 and TRBJ1-6, with D tentatively TRBD1 (6 bases). CDR3 size: 15 residues. Germline CDR1 reads SGHRS; CDR2 reads YFSETQ. Trimming cost V 1 base and J 6 bases, with 11 bases left between them. CDR3: CASSLTGMGNSPLHF. In DNA form, the CDR3 reads TGCGCCAGCAGCTTGACAGGGATGGGTAATTCACCCCTCCACTTT.

This clonotype has a count of ten or more. This chain connects TRBV10-2 to TRBJ2-1; 10 bases are shared with TRBD2. Germline V gene data show CDR1 as WSHSY and CDR2 as SAAADI. The length of the CDR3 is 20 residues. Unmatched junction bases numbered 14, after V lost 0 bases and J lost 3 bases. The CDR3 region is CASSESNQRGGLNLYNEQFF. As DNA, the CDR3 is TGCGCCAGCAGTGAGTCGAACCAGCGGGGGGGCCTGAATCTCTACAATGAGCAGTTCTTC.

The chain recombines TRBV6-1 with TRBJ2-1, with TRBD2 matching 10 bases. Per germline, CDR1 MNHNS and CDR2 SASEGT. V lost 4 bases and J lost 4; bases outside the gene matches: 4. This CDR3 has 15 amino acids. The CDR3 protein is CASSGGLAEYNEQFF. The CDR3 DNA reads TGTGCCAGCAGTGGCGGACTAGCGGAATACAATGAGCAGTTCTTC.

This clonotype came up many times. J is TRBJ2-7 and V is TRBV5-1; TRBD1 matches at 8 bases. The germline V gene encodes CDR1 SGHRS and CDR2 YFSETQ. V lost 4 bases to trimming and J lost 0 bases; unmatched junction nucleotides: 3. The CDR3 contains 14 residues. The DNA for the CDR3 is TGCGCCAGCAGCCGGGGACAGGACTCCTACGAGCAGTACTTC. Amino acid sequence: CASSRGQDSYEQYF. Drawing the rest from reference TRBV5-1 and TRBJ2-7, the complete variable domain is KAGVTQTPRYLIKTRGQQVTLSCSPISGHRSVSWYQQTPGQGLQFLFEYFSETQRNKGNFPGRFSGRQFSNSRSEMNVSTLELGDSALYLCASSRGQDSYEQYFGPGTRLTVT.

This clonotype was counted between two and nine times. V gene TRBV3-1 combines with J gene TRBJ2-5; 8 positions agree with TRBD2. The V gene's germline CDR1 is LGHDT and CDR2 YNNKEL (reference sequence). Losses at the gene ends were 4 bases for V and 5 bases for J; bases not matched to a gene: 15. This CDR3 is 17 amino acids long. The DNA for the CDR3 is TGTGCCAGCAGCCGTCCTGGGAGAGCGGGGGATCGGGAGACCCAGTACTTC. This sequence encodes CASSRPGRAGDRETQYF.

Turning to this clonotype: A much larger clone lies a single base off, so this may be a read error. The chain links TRBV3-1 to TRBJ1-1; D gene uncertain. Germline CDR1 and CDR2: LGHDT and YNNKEL (reference sequence). This CDR3 has 15 residues. V lost 1 base and J 0 bases, leaving 9 bases between the germline ends. CDR3 amino acids: CASSQAIDLNTEAFF. DNA of the CDR3: TGTGCCAGCAGCCAAGCCATTGACTTGAACACTGAAGCTTTCTTT.

This clonotype occurred many times. The chain is built from TRBV6-1 and TRBJ1-3, with D possibly being TRBD1 (6 bases). This CDR3 contains 16 residues. V lost 5 bases to trimming and J lost 0 bases, with 14 bases between them. CDR1 is MNHNS, CDR2 SASEGT, per germline. The CDR3 DNA is TGTGCCAGCAGTTACGGACAGATTGGCTCTGGAAACACCATATATTTT. Translating gives CASSYGQIGSGNTIYF.

About this clonotype: An end of the junction does not agree with germline; a read error may underlie this. The chain couples TRBV7-7 to TRBJ2-3; D possibly corresponds to TRBD1 (5 bases). The germline CDR1 and CDR2 sequences are SSHAT and FNYEAQ (reference sequence). The CDR3 is made up of 14 amino acids. CDR3 in amino acids: CASSLGASEDTQYF. The CDR3 DNA reads TGTGCTAGCAGCTTAGGGGCTAGTGAAGATACGCAGTATTTT. Full variable domain (missing parts from reference TRBV7-7 and TRBJ2-3): GAGVSQSPRYKVTKRGQDVTLRCDPISSHATLYWYQQALGQGPEFLTYFNYEAQPDKSGLPSDRFSAERPEGSISTLTIQRTEQRDSAMYRCASSLGASEDTQYFGPGTRLTVL.

This clonotype was counted a few times. The chain has TRBV5-5 and TRBJ1-5; D remains unclear. V lost 2 bases and J 4 bases, leaving 13 bases between the germline ends. There are 15 residues in the CDR3. CDR1 is SGHKS, CDR2 YYEKEE, per germline (reference sequence). The CDR3 DNA is TGTGCCAGCAGCTTAGGACCTGTCGGGAATCAGCCCCAGCATTTT. Amino acid sequence: CASSLGPVGNQPQHF.

J is TRBJ2-7 and V is TRBV5-1, with 10 bases fitting TRBD1. The CDR3 length is 13 residues. Germline CDR1 and CDR2: SGHRS and YFSETQ. Trimming cost V 6 bases and J 4 bases; bases outside gene matches: 4. Written as DNA, the CDR3 is TGCGCCAGCACCGGGACAGGGGATTACGAGCAGTACTTC. Protein product: CASTGTGDYEQYF. The whole variable domain, remainder taken from reference TRBV5-1 and TRBJ2-7, is KAGVTQTPRYLIKTRGQQVTLSCSPISGHRSVSWYQQTPGQGLQFLFEYFSETQRNKGNFPGRFSGRQFSNSRSEMNVSTLELGDSALYLCASTGTGDYEQYFGPGTRLTVT.

This clonotype was seen at least ten times. The chain couples TRBV5-6 to TRBJ1-1; 7 bases are shared with TRBD1. The ends lost 0 bases at V and 5 bases at J; junction bases unmatched: 7. Germline V gives CDR1 SGHDT, CDR2 YYEEEE. The CDR3 has 15 amino acids. The CDR3 loop is CASSLVDRVFTEAFF. CDR3 nucleotides: TGTGCCAGCAGCTTGGTAGACAGGGTGTTTACTGAAGCTTTCTTT.

Note on this clonotype: A junction boundary mismatches the germline segment, possibly from a read error. The V gene is TRBV7-7, the J gene TRBJ2-5, with TRBD1 matching over 8 bases. Germline V CDR1 and CDR2: SSHAT, FNYEAQ (reference sequence). The CDR3 extends over 14 amino acids. The CDR3 spells CASSFGTGWWTQYF. CDR3 nucleotides: TGTGCTAGCAGCTTTGGGACAGGCTGGTGGACCCAGTACTTC.

At least ten counts were recorded for this clonotype. This chain uses TRBV12-3 or TRBV12-4 with TRBJ1-5, with a weak D call TRBD1 (5 bases). The germline V and J ends were trimmed by 5 bases and 4 bases, with 12 bases remaining between them. The CDR3 runs 14 residues. This CDR3 is CASSPVWGNQPQHF. CDR3 nucleotide sequence: TGTGCCAGCAGTCCTGTCTGGGGGAATCAGCCCCAGCATTTT.

The chain couples TRBV11-2 to TRBJ2-5; tentatively, D is TRBD1 or TRBD2 (6 bases each). CDR3 length equals 13 residues. The V end lost 5 bases, the J end lost 7 bases, and 14 bases lay between the germline ends. CDR1 SGHAT and CDR2 FQNNGV come from the germline V gene. The DNA for the CDR3 is TGTGCCAGCAGCCTAGGGGGGTACGGGACCCAGTACTTC. This codes for CASSLGGYGTQYF.

This clonotype was counted at least ten times. The gene calls are TRBV11-3 and TRBJ2-2, with D possibly TRBD1 on 6 matching bases. V lost 5 bases, J lost 5 bases, and 15 bases lay in between. Germline assignment: CDR1 SGHNT and CDR2 YENEEA. The CDR3 runs 15 residues. DNA of the CDR3: TGTGCCAGCAGCCCCACAGGGTATCTGACCGGGGAGCTGTTTTTT. Its translation is CASSPTGYLTGELFF.

The chain combines TRBV5-1 with TRBJ2-5, with TRBD2 identical over 12 bases. Germline loops: CDR1 SGHRS, CDR2 YFSETQ. The V and J ends lost 4 bases and 4 bases, in that order; junction bases with no gene match: 5. The CDR3 is 15 residues long. The CDR3 DNA reads TGCGCCAGCAGCCGGACTAGCGGGATTTCAGAGACCCAGTACTTC. It translates to CASSRTSGISETQYF.